Below, 6 T cell receptor beta chains from the same sample are listed, as sequenced in a study of blood T cell repertoires in COVID-19. Libraries were prepared by immunoSEQ multiplex PCR; TCRdb keeps only in-frame clonotypes and omits some of them. This sample carries under 350,000 clones, over 85% of them seen once, and the ten largest clones take around 2.7%. The material sequenced was PBMCs or T cells enriched from blood (not recorded which). These receptors all stem from a man aged 55 to 70 who had recovered from COVID-19.

This chain joins TRBV4-1 and TRBJ2-7; D is possibly TRBD2 (5 bases). Germline CDR1 MGHRA, CDR2 YSYEKL. V shed 1 base and J shed 6 bases, with 7 bases lying between them. The CDR3 covers 12 residues. The CDR3 region is CASSQGRGEQYF. CDR3 DNA: TGCGCCAGCAGCCAAGGCCGGGGCGAGCAGTACTTC.

This sequence joins TRBV10-3 and TRBJ1-2, with 9 bases identical to TRBD1. With V trimmed by 5 bases and J by 9 bases, 10 bases remained unmatched. Germline assignment: CDR1 ENHRY and CDR2 SYGVKD. This CDR3 contains 14 residues. The CDR3, as DNA: TGTGCCATCAGTCCTCCGGGACAGGGTGTGCGCTACACCTTC. This gives the protein CAISPPGQGVRYTF.

This clone appeared a single time. This chain links TRBV6-5 with TRBJ2-7, with no clear D. V was trimmed by 6 bases and J by 0 bases, leaving 15 bases between them. The CDR3 runs 15 residues. The germline V gene has CDR1 MNHEY and CDR2 SVGAGI. CDR3: CASSRSVPPSYEQYF. The CDR3 nucleotides read TGTGCCAGCAGCCGTTCCGTTCCTCCCTCCTACGAGCAGTACTTC.

The chain carries TRBV7-2 and TRBJ2-2, with D unresolved. CDR3 length: 13 residues. V was pared by 8 bases and J by 5 bases, with 12 bases between. Germline CDR1 SGHTA, CDR2 FQGNSA. The CDR3 loop is CASPNSMTGELFF. CDR3 bases: TGTGCCAGCCCCAACTCCATGACCGGGGAGCTGTTTTTT.

The chain recombines TRBV11-2 with TRBJ2-5; the match to TRBD2 covers 10 bases. The length of the CDR3 is 16 residues. J lost 4 bases, V lost 1 base, and 6 bases had no gene match. Looked up from germline, CDR1 is SGHAT and CDR2 is FQNNGV. The chain's CDR3 is CASSLGPLAGVETQYF. The CDR3 DNA is TGTGCCAGCAGCTTAGGTCCTCTAGCGGGGGTAGAGACCCAGTACTTC.

The DNA of the CDR3 is TGTGCCAGCAGCCAAGATCCGGGGGACTCCTACAATGAGCAGTTCTTC. Amino acid sequence: CASSQDPGDSYNEQFF. The V and J genes are TRBV4-2 and TRBJ2-1; tentative D call: TRBD2 (6 bases). V gave up 0 bases and J gave up 0 bases, with 9 bases separating them. Germline loops: CDR1 LGHNA, CDR2 YNFKEQ. The CDR3 is made up of 16 amino acids.